Following are 13 T cell receptor beta chains from one sample sequenced in a study of shared clonotypes between healthy human individuals. The protocol was immunoSEQ multiplex PCR, while the TCRdb copy is restricted to in-frame clones and leaves out a portion. The sample has roughly 2,000,000 clones, approximately 94% seen once. Naive CD8 cells were CD45RO-negative, positively selected for CCR7, excluding terminally differentiated effector memory CD45RA+ cells. Sample: naive CD8+ T cells sorted from blood. The receptors were gathered from a man in his late teens or twenties in good health.

This chain connects TRBV7-9 to TRBJ2-7; D tentatively fits TRBD1 or TRBD2 (5 bases each). The CDR3 contains 17 residues. With 4 bases removed from V and 4 bases from J, the gap between germline ends came to 23 bases. CDR1 and CDR2 from the germline V gene are SEHNR and FQNEAQ (reference sequence). The CDR3, as DNA: TGTGCCAGCAGCTGGCCCAGAGGGGCCTTTAAAGAATACGAGCAGTACTTC. This translates into CASSWPRGAFKEYEQYF. Full variable domain (remainder filled in from reference TRBV7-9 and TRBJ2-7): DTGVSQNPRHKITKRGQNVTFRCDPISEHNRLYWYRQTLGQGPEFLTYFQNEAQLEKSRLLSDRFSAERPKGSFSTLEIQRTEQGDSAMYLCASSWPRGAFKEYEQYFGPGTRLTVT.

CDR3 region: CASRPTSGSPHEQFF. The CDR3 region has the DNA TGTGCCAGCAGACCGACTAGCGGGAGTCCTCATGAGCAGTTCTTC. J is TRBJ2-1 and V is TRBV28; 12 positions agree with TRBD2. The CDR3 runs to 15 residues. V gave up 6 bases and J gave up 8 bases; unmatched junction bases: 8. CDR1 and CDR2 from the germline V gene are MDHEN and SYDVKM. Filled out from reference TRBV28 and TRBJ2-1, the complete variable domain reads DVKVTQSSRYLVKRTGEKVFLECVQDMDHENMFWYRQDPGLGLRLIYFSYDVKMKEKGDIPEGYSVSREKKERFSLILESASTNQTSMYLCASRPTSGSPHEQFFGPGTRLTVL.

V gene TRBV6-5 combines with J gene TRBJ2-7, with TRBD2 matching 7 bases. Germline CDR1 is MNHEY and CDR2 is SVGAGI. This CDR3 comprises 14 residues. The J segment lost 6 bases and the V segment lost 7 bases, leaving 12 bases of the junction unmatched. CDR3 residues: CASIQDSSGREQYF. The CDR3 DNA sequence: TGTGCCAGCATCCAGGACTCTAGCGGACGCGAGCAGTACTTC.

This chain links TRBV6-6 with TRBJ1-2, with 10 bases fitting TRBD1. The CDR3 loop spans 15 amino acids. Trimming cost V 0 bases and J 5 bases; bases outside gene matches: 3. In germline, CDR1 is MNHNY, CDR2 SVGAGI (reference sequence). The CDR3 coding sequence is TGTGCCAGCAGTTACTCGGAGGGACAGGGGTATGGCTACACCTTC. This sequence encodes CASSYSEGQGYGYTF.

V is TRBV2 and J is TRBJ2-7; 7 bases map to TRBD1. The V gene end was trimmed by 1 base and the J gene end by 2 bases; junction bases not matched to a gene: 5. The CDR3 runs to 15 residues. Germline V gene lookup returns CDR1 SNHLY and CDR2 FYNNEI. CDR3: CASSEGTGPTYEQYF. The CDR3 DNA follows: TGTGCCAGCAGTGAAGGGACAGGTCCGACCTACGAGCAGTACTTC.

The CDR3 DNA reads as TGTGCCAGCAGTCAAGTCGCTAGCGGGGGGCTGTTCGGCGAGCAGTACTTC. This gives the protein CASSQVASGGLFGEQYF. The chain combines TRBV2 with TRBJ2-7, with 11 bases fitting TRBD2. Germline V gene sequence: CDR1 SNHLY, CDR2 FYNNEI. The CDR3 spans 17 residues. V lost 5 bases to trimming and J lost 6 bases; unmatched junction nucleotides: 15. The full variable domain, rest sourced from reference TRBV2 and TRBJ2-7, is EPEVTQTPSHQVTQMGQEVILRCVPISNHLYFYWYRQILGQKVEFLVSFYNNEISEKSEIFDDQFSVERPDGSNFTLKIRSTKLEDSAMYFCASSQVASGGLFGEQYFGPGTRLTVT.

With respect to this clone: The junction shows a germline mismatch at one end, possibly a read error. CDR3 DNA sequence: TGTGCCAGCAGCGCGGTGGGACAGGAAGTTTTC. This codes for CASSAVGQEVF. This rearrangement joins TRBV5-8 to TRBJ2-7, with 8 bases identical to TRBD1. The CDR3 sequence is 11 residues long. Germline-derived CDR1 and CDR2 are SGHTS and YDEGEE.

A note on this clone: The same CDR3 is also encoded by other DNA sequences in this sample. The CDR3 nucleotides are TGTGCCAGCAGCTTTACGGGTGGCACAGATACGCAGTATTTT. Amino acid sequence: CASSFTGGTDTQYF. The chain employs TRBV7-9 and TRBJ2-3, with unresolved D. Germline V gives CDR1 SEHNR, CDR2 FQNEAQ (reference sequence). V was clipped by 3 bases and J by 1 base, with 8 bases between them. CDR3 size: 14 residues.

This clone was observed once. The genes are TRBV7-8 and TRBJ1-1; D might be TRBD1 (5 bases). Germline CDR1 and CDR2: SGHVS and FQNEAQ. The CDR3 is 14 residues long. Trimming took off 1 base at V and 7 bases at J, with 13 bases between the two ends. In DNA, the CDR3 is TGTGCCAGCAGCTTAGTAGACAGCACCCTTGAAGCTTTCTTT. This sequence encodes CASSLVDSTLEAFF. The variable domain in full, completed from reference TRBV7-8 and TRBJ1-1, reads GAGVSQSPRYKVAKRGQDVALRCDPISGHVSLFWYQQALGQGPEFLTYFQNEAQLDKSGLPSDRFFAERPEGSVSTLKIQRTQQEDSAVYLCASSLVDSTLEAFFGQGTRLTVV.

CDR3 nucleotide sequence: TGCGCCAGCAGCCAGGACAGGGGTAATTCACCCCTCCACTTT. As protein: CASSQDRGNSPLHF. The chain couples TRBV5-1 to TRBJ1-6; 9 bases line up with TRBD1. With 4 bases clipped from V and 6 bases from J, the junction kept 2 bases outside the gene matches. The CDR3 is made up of 14 amino acids. Germline V gene data show CDR1 as SGHRS and CDR2 as YFSETQ.

This rearrangement joins TRBV6-1 to TRBJ1-1; D possibly corresponds to TRBD1 (5 bases). The CDR3 is made up of 17 amino acids. The V gene's germline CDR1 is MNHNS and CDR2 SASEGT. Trimming removed 0 bases from V and 3 bases from J, with 17 bases in between. DNA for the CDR3: TGTGCCAGCAGTGAAGCTGGCCAGGGAGGGGCGGACACTGAAGCTTTCTTT. The encoded protein is CASSEAGQGGADTEAFF.

The chain is built from TRBV7-6 and TRBJ2-3; 11 bases align to TRBD2. This CDR3 comprises 16 residues. V dropped 0 bases and J dropped 4; count of bases not matched to a gene: 3. From germline, CDR1 is SGHVS and CDR2 FNYEAQ. This CDR3 reads CASSLAFSGGADTQYF. In nucleotides, the CDR3 is TGTGCCAGCAGCTTAGCCTTTAGCGGGGGGGCAGATACGCAGTATTTT.

The genes are TRBV6-6 and TRBJ2-7; D gene uncertain. Germline loops: CDR1 MNHNY, CDR2 SVGAGI (reference sequence). The CDR3 extends over 11 amino acids. The germline V and J ends were trimmed by 4 bases and 7 bases, with 8 bases remaining between them. CDR3 protein: CASSSLNEQYF. In DNA form, the CDR3 reads TGTGCCAGCAGTTCCTTGAATGAGCAGTACTTC.